A selection of T cell receptor beta chains follows, all from one sample in a study of blood T cell repertoires in COVID-19. The data were produced by immunoSEQ multiplex PCR, yet TCRdb's version contains in-frame clones alone and is incomplete. The sample shows more than 80,000 clones, 85% to 90% of them seen only once. Source material: peripheral blood. The receptors originated from a human donor with active COVID-19. The donor label of this sample is uncertain. The CDR3 runs from the conserved cysteine through the conserved F or W. A D gene is named only where the DNA matches it firmly. The listing skips clone size in some rows; elsewhere it reads once, few, many or a size class.

>TRBJ2-7|TRBD1|-|TRBV7-9
TGTGCCAGCAGCACCCGACAGGGGGCAGGAGAGCAGTACTTC
CASSTRQGAGEQYF
>TRBJ1-4|TRBD1|-|TRBV19
TGTGCCAGTAGAGTCGACAGGGGGGAGGTGAAAAACCTGTTTTTT
CASRVDRGEVKNLFF
>TRBJ2-3|TRBD2|-|TRBV29-1
TGCAGCGTTGCGACTAGCGGGGTTCGGGATACGCAGTATTTT
CSVATSGVRDTQYF
>TRBJ2-2|-|-|TRBV14
TGTGCCAGCACCCAGGTGGGGCTTAGGGAGCTGTTTTTT
CASTQVGLRELFF
>TRBJ1-1|-|once|TRBV12-3/TRBV12-4
TGTGCCAGCAGTTTGCAGGGCTACACTGAAGCTTTCTTT
CASSLQGYTEAFF
>TRBJ1-5|-|-|TRBV6-6
TGTGCCAGCAGTTACGGCAGGGCTAATCAGCCCCAGCATTTT
CASSYGRANQPQHF
>TRBJ2-3|TRBD2|-|TRBV5-1
TGCGCCAGCAGCCGCGGACTAGCAGACAGCACAGATACGCAGTATTTT
CASSRGLADSTDTQYF
>TRBJ2-7|TRBD2|-|TRBV7-8
TGTGCCAGCAGCTTCTCTCAGGGACTAGCGGGGTTGGGGGAGCAGTACTTC
CASSFSQGLAGLGEQYF
>TRBJ2-7|TRBD2|-|TRBV27
TGTGCCAGCAGTTTACGGGGGGGCTACGAGCAGTACTTC
CASSLRGGYEQYF
>TRBJ2-1|TRBD1|-|TRBV3-1/TRBV3-2
TGTGCCAGCAGCCAAGATAGTACAGGGGGTTACAATGAGCAGTTCTTC
CASSQDSTGGYNEQFF
>TRBJ2-6|TRBD1|-|TRBV4-3
TGCGCCAGCAGCCCCGGCAGGGGGTCCAACGTCCTGACTTTC
CASSPGRGSNVLTF
>TRBJ2-3|TRBD2|-|TRBV7-6
TGTGCCAGCAGCTCAGGGGCCCCTAGCGGGGGGTCTGGGGATACGCAGTATTTT
CASSSGAPSGGSGDTQYF
>TRBJ2-3|-|-|TRBV4-3
TGCGCCAGCAGCCAGGAGGACGGAGATACGCAGTATTTT
CASSQEDGDTQYF
>TRBJ1-1|TRBD1|-|TRBV27
TGTGCCAGCAGTTACTCTATCCCAATAAGGACAGGGAGGACTGAAGCTTTCTTT
CASSYSIPIRTGRTEAFF
>TRBJ1-1|-|-|TRBV6-5
TGTGCCAGCAGTTCGAGGGGAAGCGGGATGAACACTGAAGCTTTCTTT
CASSSRGSGMNTEAFF
>TRBJ2-5|TRBD2|-|TRBV7-7
TGTGCTAGCAGCTTAGCGGGGGGTTCAATGGAGACCCAGTACTTC
CASSLAGGSMETQYF
>TRBJ2-5|-|-|TRBV7-8
TGTGCCAGCAGCCGGGGACATTCCCAAGAGACCCAGTACTTC
CASSRGHSQETQYF
>TRBJ1-1|TRBD1|-|TRBV11-3
TGTGCCAGCAGCTTAGGGACAGGGGCCACTGAAGCTTTCTTT
CASSLGTGATEAFF
>TRBJ2-1|TRBD2|-|TRBV12-5
TGTGCTAGTGGTTTGGAACTAGCGGGGAGTTACAATGAGCAGTTCTTC
CASGLELAGSYNEQFF
>TRBJ1-2|TRBD1|-|TRBV7-8
TGTGCCAGCAGCTCCACCGGGACAGGCCCTGGTGGTTACACCTTC
CASSSTGTGPGGYTF
>TRBJ2-7|-|-|TRBV19
TGTGCCAGTAGTGCGAGGGGGGGCGAGCAGTACTTC
CASSARGGEQYF
>TRBJ2-7|-|-|TRBV9
TGTGCCAGCAGCGTAGGGACAGAATTCTACGAGCAGTACTTC
CASSVGTEFYEQYF
>TRBJ1-1|TRBD1|-|TRBV6-5
TGTGCCAGCGGAAGACAGGGTCGAGCTTTCTTT
CASGRQGRAFF
>TRBJ1-4|TRBD1|-|TRBV10-3
TGTGCCATCTCGGGACAGATTAATGAAAAACTGTTTTTT
CAISGQINEKLFF
>TRBJ1-3|TRBD1|-|TRBV6-6
TGTGCCAGCAGCGAACAGGGGGCTGAGGGAAACACCATATATTTT
CASSEQGAEGNTIYF
>TRBJ2-1|-|-|TRBV18
TGTGCCAGCTCACCGGCGGCGGGGTACAATGAGCAGTTCTTC
CASSPAAGYNEQFF
>TRBJ1-5|-|-|TRBV6-4
TGTGCCAGCAAAGACAACGAGGGAGAAAGCAATCAGCCCCAGCATTTT
CASKDNEGESNQPQHF
>TRBJ2-5|TRBD2|-|TRBV4-3
TGCGCCAGCAGCCAAGATCTGGGACTAGCGGGAAAAGAGACCCAGTACTTC
CASSQDLGLAGKETQYF
>TRBJ2-7|-|once|TRBV11-3
TGTGCCAGCAGCTCTATGGGGGCCGAGCAGTACTTC
CASSSMGAEQYF
>TRBJ2-1|TRBD2|once|TRBV10-3
TGTGCCATCAGTCCGGGACTAGCGGACTCCTACAATGAGCAGTTCTTC
CAISPGLADSYNEQFF
>TRBJ1-6|TRBD1|-|TRBV6-6
TGTGCCAGCAGTCACCTACAGGGGGGGTCCTATAATTCACCCCTCCACTTT
CASSHLQGGSYNSPLHF
>TRBJ2-5|-|once|TRBV7-2
TGTGCCAGCAGCCTCGACAGGAAAGAGACCCAGTACTTC
CASSLDRKETQYF
>TRBJ2-5|TRBD2|-|TRBV2
TGTGCCAGCAGAGGACTAGCGGGGTCGGCCCAAGAGACCCAGTACTTC
CASRGLAGSAQETQYF
>TRBJ2-2|TRBD1|-|TRBV5-1
TGCGCCAGCAGCTTGGACAGGGGAACGGCCGGGGAGCTGTTTTTT
CASSLDRGTAGELFF
>TRBJ2-1|TRBD1|-|TRBV7-9
TGTGCCAGCACCCAAAAACCGGGACAGGGTTACAATGAGCAGTTCTTC
CASTQKPGQGYNEQFF
>TRBJ2-7|TRBD2|-|TRBV12-3/TRBV12-4
TGTGCCAGCAGTTTGCCTAGCGGGTACGAGCAGTACTTC
CASSLPSGYEQYF
>TRBJ1-5|TRBD1|-|TRBV5-5
TGTGCCAGCAGCTCCGGACAGGGAACTGGCAATCAGCCCCAGCATTTT
CASSSGQGTGNQPQHF
>TRBJ1-5|-|once|TRBV5-5
TGTGCCAGCAGCTTAGGGGACACAAGGTATAATCAGCCCCAGCATTTT
CASSLGDTRYNQPQHF
>TRBJ1-5|TRBD1|-|TRBV3-1/TRBV3-2
TGTGCCAGCAGCCAATGCCCGACAGGGATCTGGTGCAATCAGCCCCAGCATTTT
CASSQCPTGIWCNQPQHF
>TRBJ2-3|-|-|TRBV9
TGTGCCAGCAGCGTTCCAGGGGTCACAACAGATACGCAGTATTTT
CASSVPGVTTDTQYF
>TRBJ1-4|TRBD1|once|TRBV6-6
TGTGCCAGCAGTCGGACAGGGAATGAAAAACTGTTTTTT
CASSRTGNEKLFF
>TRBJ2-1|TRBD1|-|TRBV7-7
TGTGCTAGCAGCCGGACAGGGGGGATCGATGAGCAGTTCTTC
CASSRTGGIDEQFF
>TRBJ2-3|TRBD2|-|TRBV5-5
TGTGCCAGCAGCGTTAGCGGGGGGTACACAGATACGCAGTATTTT
CASSVSGGYTDTQYF
>TRBJ1-2|TRBD1|-|TRBV7-8
TGTGCCAGCAGCTTATATGGGACAGGGCTTGGCTACACCTTC
CASSLYGTGLGYTF
>TRBJ2-7|-|-|TRBV20-1
TGCAGTGCTAGTGATACCCAGGTTAGCTCCTACGAGCAGTACTTC
CSASDTQVSSYEQYF
>TRBJ1-4|-|-|TRBV5-4
TGTGCCAGCAGCCATGGACAGTCTAATGAAAAACTGTTTTTT
CASSHGQSNEKLFF
>TRBJ2-7|TRBD1|few|TRBV2
TGTGCCAGCCGTAGGGACAGAGAGAACGAGCAGTACTTC
CASRRDRENEQYF
>TRBJ1-2|-|-|TRBV3-1/TRBV3-2
TGTGCCAGCACCACTGCGGGGTATGGCTACACCTTC
CASTTAGYGYTF
>TRBJ2-3|-|-|TRBV5-4
TGTGCCAGCAGGGCCACAGATACGCAGTATTTT
CASRATDTQYF
>TRBJ1-1|TRBD1|-|TRBV7-9
TGTGCCAGCAGTCATACAGGGGCGTCGAACACTGAAGCTTTCTTT
CASSHTGASNTEAFF
>TRBJ2-5|TRBD2|once|TRBV2
TGTGCCAGCAGGAAGGGACTAGCGGGGGGACCCTTCCAAGAGACCCAGTACTTC
CASRKGLAGGPFQETQYF
>TRBJ2-3|TRBD2|-|TRBV5-5
TGTGCCAGCAGAGTATGGGGGGGAAGCACAGATACGCAGTATTTT
CASRVWGGSTDTQYF
>TRBJ2-7|-|few|TRBV7-8
TGTGCCAGCAGCTGGACACCTACTCGCGAGCAGTACTTC
CASSWTPTREQYF
>TRBJ2-5|-|-|TRBV18
TGTGCCAGCTCACCACGGACTACCTTTCAAGAGACCCAGTACTTC
CASSPRTTFQETQYF
>TRBJ2-7|-|-|TRBV7-9
TGTGCCAGCAGCCCATCAATGAGCTCCTACGAGCAGTACTTC
CASSPSMSSYEQYF
>TRBJ2-7|TRBD2|-|TRBV20-1
TGCAGTGCTAGTCCTAGCGGGGGTTCCTCCTACGAGCAGTACTTC
CSASPSGGSSYEQYF
>TRBJ1-5|-|-|TRBV27
TGTGCCAGCAGTTTATGGGGAGGCAATCAGCCCCAGCATTTT
CASSLWGGNQPQHF
>TRBJ2-2|-|-|TRBV27
TGTGCCAGCAGTCAGCGATCTTTGGTCGCCGGGGAGCTGTTTTTT
CASSQRSLVAGELFF
>TRBJ1-5|-|-|TRBV7-2
TGTGCCAGCAGCCCTATGACAGTGAGCAATCAGCCCCAGCATTTT
CASSPMTVSNQPQHF
>TRBJ2-3|TRBD1|-|TRBV18
TGTGCCAGCTCACCTGGACAGGGGAACACAGATACGCAGTATTTT
CASSPGQGNTDTQYF